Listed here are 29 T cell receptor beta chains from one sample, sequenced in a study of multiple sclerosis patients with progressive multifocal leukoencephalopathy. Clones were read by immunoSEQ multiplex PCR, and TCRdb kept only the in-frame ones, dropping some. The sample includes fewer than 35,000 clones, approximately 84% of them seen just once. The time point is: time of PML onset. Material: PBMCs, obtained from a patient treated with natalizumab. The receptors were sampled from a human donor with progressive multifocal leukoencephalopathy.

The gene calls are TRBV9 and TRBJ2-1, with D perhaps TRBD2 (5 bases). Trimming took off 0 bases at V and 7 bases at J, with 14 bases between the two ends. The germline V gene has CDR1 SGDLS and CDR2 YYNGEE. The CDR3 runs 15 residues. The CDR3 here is CASSVASGPRNEQFF. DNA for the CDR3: TGTGCCAGCAGCGTAGCAAGCGGTCCCCGGAATGAGCAGTTCTTC.

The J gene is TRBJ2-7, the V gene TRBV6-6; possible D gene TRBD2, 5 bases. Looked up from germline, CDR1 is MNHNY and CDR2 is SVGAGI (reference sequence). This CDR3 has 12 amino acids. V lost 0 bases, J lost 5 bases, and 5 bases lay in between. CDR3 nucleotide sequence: TGTGCCAGCAGTTACTCTAGCGACGAGCAGTACTTC. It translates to CASSYSSDEQYF.

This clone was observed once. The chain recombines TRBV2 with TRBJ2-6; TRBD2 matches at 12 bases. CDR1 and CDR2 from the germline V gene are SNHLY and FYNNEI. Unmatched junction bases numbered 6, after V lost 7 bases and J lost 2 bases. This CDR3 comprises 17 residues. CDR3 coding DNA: TGTGCCAGCAACGACCGACTAGCGGGAGCTGGGGCCAACGTCCTGACTTTC. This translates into CASNDRLAGAGANVLTF.

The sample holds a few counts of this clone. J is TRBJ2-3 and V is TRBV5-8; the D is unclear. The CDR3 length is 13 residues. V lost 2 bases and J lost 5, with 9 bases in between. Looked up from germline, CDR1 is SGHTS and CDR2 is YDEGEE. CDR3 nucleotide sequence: TGTGCCAGCAGCTTTCGCTTGGGAGATACGCAGTATTTT. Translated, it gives CASSFRLGDTQYF.

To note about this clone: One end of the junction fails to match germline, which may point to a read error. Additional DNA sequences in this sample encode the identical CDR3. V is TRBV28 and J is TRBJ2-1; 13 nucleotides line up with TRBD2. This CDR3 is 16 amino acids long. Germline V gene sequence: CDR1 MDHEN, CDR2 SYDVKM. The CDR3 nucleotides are TGTGCCAGCACATTACTAGCGGGAGGGCCGAACAACGAGCAGTTCTTC. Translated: CASTLLAGGPNNEQFF.

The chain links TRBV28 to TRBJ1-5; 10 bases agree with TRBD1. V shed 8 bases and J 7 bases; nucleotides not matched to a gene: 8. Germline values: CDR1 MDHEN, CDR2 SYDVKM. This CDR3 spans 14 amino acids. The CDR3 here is CASGRQGAGQPQHF. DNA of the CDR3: TGTGCCAGCGGACGACAGGGGGCAGGGCAGCCCCAGCATTTT.

CDR3 residues: CASSLRQDGYEQYF. CDR3 coding DNA: TGTGCCAGTAGTCTGAGGCAGGACGGCTACGAGCAGTACTTC. The V and J genes are TRBV19 and TRBJ2-7; D is ambiguous. CDR3 size: 14 residues. Germline V gene lookup returns CDR1 LNHDA and CDR2 SQIVND (reference sequence). Deletions cut 5 bases from V and 3 bases from J, with 14 bases between.

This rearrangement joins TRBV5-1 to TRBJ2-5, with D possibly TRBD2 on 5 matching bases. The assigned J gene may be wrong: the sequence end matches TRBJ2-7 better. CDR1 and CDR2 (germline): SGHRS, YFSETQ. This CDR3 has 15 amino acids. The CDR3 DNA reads TGCGCCAGCAGCTTGATCGCCCGGGGCTCCTACGAGCAGTACTTC. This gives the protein CASSLIARGSYEQYF.

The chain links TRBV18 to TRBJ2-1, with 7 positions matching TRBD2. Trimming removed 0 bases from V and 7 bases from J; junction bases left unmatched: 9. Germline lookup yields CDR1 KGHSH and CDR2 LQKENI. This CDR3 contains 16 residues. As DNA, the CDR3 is TGTGCCAGCTCACCACCGAACGCGGGAGTTGGGAATGAGCAGTTCTTC. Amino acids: CASSPPNAGVGNEQFF.

CDR3 in amino acids: CASSLEGTGSEAFF. The CDR3 DNA reads TGTGCCAGCAGCTTAGAAGGGACAGGGAGTGAAGCTTTCTTT. The rearrangement uses TRBV7-9 and TRBJ1-1; 9 bases line up with TRBD1. Germline values: CDR1 SEHNR, CDR2 FQNEAQ (reference sequence). This CDR3 is built from 14 residues. V was pared by 1 base and J by 7 bases, with 4 bases of the junction left unmatched.

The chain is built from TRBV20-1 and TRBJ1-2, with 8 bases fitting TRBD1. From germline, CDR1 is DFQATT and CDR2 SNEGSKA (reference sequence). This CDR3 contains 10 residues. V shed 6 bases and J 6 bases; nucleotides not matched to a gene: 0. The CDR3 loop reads CSADRDGYTF. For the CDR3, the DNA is TGCAGTGCGGACAGGGATGGCTACACCTTC.

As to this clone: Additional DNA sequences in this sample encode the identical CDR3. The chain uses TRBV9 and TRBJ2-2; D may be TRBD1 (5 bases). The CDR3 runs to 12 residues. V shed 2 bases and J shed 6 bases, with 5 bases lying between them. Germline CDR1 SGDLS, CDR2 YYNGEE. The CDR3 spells CASSVRAGELFF. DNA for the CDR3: TGTGCCAGCAGCGTCAGGGCCGGGGAGCTGTTTTTT.

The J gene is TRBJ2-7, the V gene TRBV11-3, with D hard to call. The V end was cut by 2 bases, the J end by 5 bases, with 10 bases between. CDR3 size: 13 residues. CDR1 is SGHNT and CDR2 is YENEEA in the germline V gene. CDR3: CASSLTQGHEQYF. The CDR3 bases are TGTGCCAGCAGCTTAACCCAAGGACACGAGCAGTACTTC.

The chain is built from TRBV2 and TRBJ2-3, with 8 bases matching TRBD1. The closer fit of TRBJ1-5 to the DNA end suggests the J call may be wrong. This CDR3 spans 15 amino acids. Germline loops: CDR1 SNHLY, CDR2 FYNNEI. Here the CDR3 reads CASSRAGTGLDTQHF. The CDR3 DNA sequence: TGTGCCAGCAGTCGGGCGGGGACAGGTCTTGATACGCAGCATTTT.

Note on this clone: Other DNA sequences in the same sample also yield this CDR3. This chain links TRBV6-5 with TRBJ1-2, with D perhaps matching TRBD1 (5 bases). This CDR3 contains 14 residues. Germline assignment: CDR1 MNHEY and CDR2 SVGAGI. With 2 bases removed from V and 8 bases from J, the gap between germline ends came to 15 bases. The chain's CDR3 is CASSYGGYGYGYTF. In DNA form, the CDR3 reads TGTGCCAGCAGTTACGGGGGTTACGGCTACGGCTACACCTTC.

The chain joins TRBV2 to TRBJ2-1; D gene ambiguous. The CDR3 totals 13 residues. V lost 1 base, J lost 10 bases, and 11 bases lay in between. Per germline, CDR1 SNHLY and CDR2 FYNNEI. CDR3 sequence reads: CASSEGALGEQFF. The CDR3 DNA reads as TGTGCCAGCAGTGAAGGGGCGTTGGGCGAGCAGTTCTTC. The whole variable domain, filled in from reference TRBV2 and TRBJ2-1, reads EPEVTQTPSHQVTQMGQEVILRCVPISNHLYFYWYRQILGQKVEFLVSFYNNEISEKSEIFDDQFSVERPDGSNFTLKIRSTKLEDSAMYFCASSEGALGEQFFGPGTRLTVL.

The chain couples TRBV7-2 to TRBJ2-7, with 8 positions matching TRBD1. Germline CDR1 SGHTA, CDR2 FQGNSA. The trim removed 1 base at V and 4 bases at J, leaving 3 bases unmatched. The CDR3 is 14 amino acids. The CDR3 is CASSLDRGFYEQYF. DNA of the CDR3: TGTGCCAGCAGCTTAGACAGGGGGTTTTACGAGCAGTACTTC. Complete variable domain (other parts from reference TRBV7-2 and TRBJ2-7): GAGVSQSPSNKVTEKGKDVELRCDPISGHTALYWYRQSLGQGLEFLIYFQGNSAPDKSGLPSDRFSAERTGGSVSTLTIQRTQQEDSAVYLCASSLDRGFYEQYFGPGTRLTVT.

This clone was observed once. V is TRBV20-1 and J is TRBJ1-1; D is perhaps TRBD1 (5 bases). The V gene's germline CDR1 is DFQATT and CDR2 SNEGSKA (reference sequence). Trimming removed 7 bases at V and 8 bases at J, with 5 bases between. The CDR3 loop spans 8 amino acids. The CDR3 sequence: CSGGEAFF. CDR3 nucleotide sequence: TGCAGTGGGGGGGAAGCTTTCTTT.

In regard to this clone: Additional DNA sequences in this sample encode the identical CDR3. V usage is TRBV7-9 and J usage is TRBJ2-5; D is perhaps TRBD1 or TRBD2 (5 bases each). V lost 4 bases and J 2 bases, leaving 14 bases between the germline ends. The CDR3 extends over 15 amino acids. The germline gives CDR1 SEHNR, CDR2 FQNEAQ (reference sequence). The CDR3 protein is CASSSGRLGQETQYF. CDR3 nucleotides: TGTGCCAGCAGCTCGGGGCGCTTGGGGCAAGAGACCCAGTACTTC.

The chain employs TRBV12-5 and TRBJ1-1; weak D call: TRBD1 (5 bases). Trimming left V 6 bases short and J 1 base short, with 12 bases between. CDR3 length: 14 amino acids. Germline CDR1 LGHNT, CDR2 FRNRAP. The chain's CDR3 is CASGPDDRNTEAFF. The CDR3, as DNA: TGTGCTAGTGGACCCGATGACAGGAACACTGAAGCTTTCTTT.

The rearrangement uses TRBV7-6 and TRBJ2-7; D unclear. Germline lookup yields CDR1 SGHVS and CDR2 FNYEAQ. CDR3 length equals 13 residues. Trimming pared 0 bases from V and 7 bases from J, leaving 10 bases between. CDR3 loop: CASSLAIELEQYF. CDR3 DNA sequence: TGTGCCAGCAGCTTAGCGATCGAGCTTGAGCAGTACTTC.

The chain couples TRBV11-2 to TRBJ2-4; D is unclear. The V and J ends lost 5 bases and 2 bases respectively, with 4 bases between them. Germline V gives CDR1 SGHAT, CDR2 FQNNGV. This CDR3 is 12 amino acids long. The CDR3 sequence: CASSPTKNIQYF. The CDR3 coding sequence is TGTGCCAGCAGCCCGACCAAAAACATTCAGTACTTC.

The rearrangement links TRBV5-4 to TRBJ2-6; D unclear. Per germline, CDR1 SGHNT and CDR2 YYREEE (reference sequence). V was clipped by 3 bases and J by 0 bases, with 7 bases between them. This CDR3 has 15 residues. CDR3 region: CASSSSYSGANVLTF. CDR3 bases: TGTGCCAGCAGCTCATCTTACTCTGGGGCCAACGTCCTGACTTTC.

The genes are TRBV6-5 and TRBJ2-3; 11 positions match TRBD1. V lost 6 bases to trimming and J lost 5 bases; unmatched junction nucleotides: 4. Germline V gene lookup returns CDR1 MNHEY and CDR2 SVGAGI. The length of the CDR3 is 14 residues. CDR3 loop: CASREGQGGDTQYF. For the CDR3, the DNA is TGTGCCAGCAGAGAGGGACAGGGGGGAGATACGCAGTATTTT.

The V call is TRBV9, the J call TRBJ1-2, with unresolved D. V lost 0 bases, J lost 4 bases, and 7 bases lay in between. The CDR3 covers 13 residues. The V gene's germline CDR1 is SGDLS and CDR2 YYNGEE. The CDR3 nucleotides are TGTGCCAGCAGCGTAGGACTGTCCTATGGCTACACCTTC. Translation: CASSVGLSYGYTF. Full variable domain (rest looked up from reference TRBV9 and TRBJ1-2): DSGVTQTPKHLITATGQRVTLRCSPRSGDLSVYWYQQSLDQGLQFLIQYYNGEERAKGNILERFSAQQFPDLHSELNLSSLELGDSALYFCASSVGLSYGYTFGSGTRLTVV.

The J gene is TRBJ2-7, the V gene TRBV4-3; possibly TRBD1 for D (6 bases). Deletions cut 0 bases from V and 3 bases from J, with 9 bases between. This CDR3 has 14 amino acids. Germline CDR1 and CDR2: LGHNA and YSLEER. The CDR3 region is CASSQDTGFYEQYF. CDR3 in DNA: TGCGCCAGCAGCCAAGACACAGGGTTCTACGAGCAGTACTTC.

The CDR3 coding sequence is TGTGCCAGCTGGAGACAGGGACCAAACACTGAAGCTTTCTTT. It specifies CASWRQGPNTEAFF. The J gene is TRBJ1-1, the V gene TRBV27, with TRBD1 matching over 7 bases. The CDR3 has 14 residues. Germline V gene lookup returns CDR1 MNHEY and CDR2 SMNVEV (reference sequence). V shed 8 bases and J 2 bases; nucleotides not matched to a gene: 8.

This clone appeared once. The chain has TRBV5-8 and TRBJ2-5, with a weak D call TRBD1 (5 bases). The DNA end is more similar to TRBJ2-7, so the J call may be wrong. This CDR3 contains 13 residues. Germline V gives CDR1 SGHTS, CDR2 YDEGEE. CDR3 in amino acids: CASSQGRWYEQYF. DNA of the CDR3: TGTGCCAGCAGCCAGGGTCGATGGTACGAGCAGTACTTC.

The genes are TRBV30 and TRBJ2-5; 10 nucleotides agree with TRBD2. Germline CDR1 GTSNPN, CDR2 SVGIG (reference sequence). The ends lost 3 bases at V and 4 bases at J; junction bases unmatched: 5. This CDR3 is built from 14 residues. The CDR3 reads CAWRVAGGGETQYF. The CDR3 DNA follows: TGTGCCTGGAGGGTAGCGGGAGGCGGAGAGACCCAGTACTTC.